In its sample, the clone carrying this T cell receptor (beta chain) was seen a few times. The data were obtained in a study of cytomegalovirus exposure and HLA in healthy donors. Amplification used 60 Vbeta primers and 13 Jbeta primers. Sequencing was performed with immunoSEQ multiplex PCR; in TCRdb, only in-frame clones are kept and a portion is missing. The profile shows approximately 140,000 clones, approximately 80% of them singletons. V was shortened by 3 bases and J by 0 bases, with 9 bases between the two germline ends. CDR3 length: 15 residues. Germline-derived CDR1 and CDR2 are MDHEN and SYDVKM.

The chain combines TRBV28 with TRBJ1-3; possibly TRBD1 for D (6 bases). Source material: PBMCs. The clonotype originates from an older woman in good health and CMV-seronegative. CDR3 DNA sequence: TGTGCCAGCAGTTTTGGGGGCTACTCTGGAAACACCATATATTTT. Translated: CASSFGGYSGNTIYF.